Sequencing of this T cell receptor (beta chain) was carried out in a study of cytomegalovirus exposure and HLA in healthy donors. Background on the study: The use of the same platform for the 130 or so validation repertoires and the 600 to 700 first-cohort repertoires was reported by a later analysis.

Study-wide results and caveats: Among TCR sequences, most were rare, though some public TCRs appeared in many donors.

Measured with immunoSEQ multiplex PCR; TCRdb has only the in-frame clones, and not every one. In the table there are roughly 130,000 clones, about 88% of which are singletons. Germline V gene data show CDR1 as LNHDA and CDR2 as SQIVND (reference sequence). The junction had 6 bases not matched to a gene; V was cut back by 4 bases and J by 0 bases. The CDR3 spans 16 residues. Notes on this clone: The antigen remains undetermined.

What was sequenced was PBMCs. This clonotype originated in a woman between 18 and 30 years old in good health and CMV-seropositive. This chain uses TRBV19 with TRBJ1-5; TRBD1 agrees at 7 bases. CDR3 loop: CASSTDRAYSNQPQHF. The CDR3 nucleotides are TGTGCCAGTAGTACCGACAGGGCCTATAGCAATCAGCCCCAGCATTTT.